This TCR beta chain came from a study of regulatory T cells in long-lasting Graves disease. Construction of the TCR beta libraries employed iRepertoire HTBI primers in conjunction with Arm-PCR of CDR3 regions. TCRdb used MiXCR to reprocess the multiplex PCR reads, holding one entry per CDR3 protein. The table lists 300,000 to 500,000 distinct CDR3 sequences, about 20% of them singletons. The CDR3 sequence is 14 residues long. Germline V gene data show CDR1 as SQVTM and CDR2 as ANQGSEA. The ends lost 6 bases at V and 5 bases at J; junction bases unmatched: 6. The sample's time point: persistent/refractory GD, antithyroid drugs over 5 years with positive TRAb. RNA from PBMCs was the source of the TCR library.

The specimen was peripheral blood mononuclear cells (PBMCs), collected when the disease was refractory, from a patient treated with antithyroid drugs. This clonotype was obtained from a female donor with Graves disease. The V and J genes are TRBV29-1 and TRBJ2-3, with TRBD2 matching over 12 bases. Here the CDR3 reads CSVPTSGRGDTQYF. The CDR3, as DNA: TGCAGCGTGCCGACTAGCGGGAGAGGAGATACGCAGTATTTT.